This entry lists 5 T cell receptor beta chains sequenced from one sample in a study of human T cells and chemical hapten exposure. Time point of the sample: pre-sensitization, week 0. The treatment is: therapeutic diphenylcyclopropenone sensitization with weekly scalp DPC. TCRdb processed the RACE reads anew with MiXCR; each CDR3 protein has one entry. The table shows fewer than 300,000 distinct CDR3 sequences, with about 8.6% occurring only once. The material sequenced was whole blood, taken in connection with sensitization to the hapten diphenylcyclopropenone (DPC). Source of these receptors: a woman in her forties with alopecia areata. Some clones in this sample may be carry-over from other donors' samples.

This clonotype was detected many times. The J gene is TRBJ2-7, the V gene TRBV28; D may be TRBD1 (6 bases). Trimming stripped 3 bases from V and 4 bases from J, with 16 bases between. In germline, CDR1 is MDHEN, CDR2 SYDVKM. This CDR3 region has 15 residues. The DNA for the CDR3 is TGTGCCAGCAGTTTCAGGGGAGTAGTGGTGTACGAGCAGTACTTC. Translation: CASSFRGVVVYEQYF.

The CDR3: CASSPLSGRGTYEQYF. For the CDR3, the DNA is TGTGCCAGCAGCCCACTCTCCGGGCGGGGAACCTACGAGCAGTACTTC. The rearrangement links TRBV7-9 to TRBJ2-7; TRBD2 is a possible D gene (6 bases). The CDR3 spans 16 residues. The V end lost 5 bases, the J end lost 2 bases, and 19 bases lay between the germline ends. In germline, CDR1 is SEHNR, CDR2 FQNEAQ (reference sequence).

This chain joins TRBV12-3 or TRBV12-4 and TRBJ2-7, with D hard to call. This CDR3 has 13 amino acids. V lost 2 bases and J lost 4, with 9 bases in between. The CDR3 is CASSLFTEYEQYF. Written as DNA, the CDR3 is TGTGCCAGCAGTTTATTCACCGAATACGAGCAGTACTTC.

This chain connects TRBV28 to TRBJ1-6; no definite D call. This CDR3 has 16 residues. Per germline, CDR1 MDHEN and CDR2 SYDVKM. Trimming took 6 bases from V and 0 from J, leaving 12 bases between them. The CDR3 loop reads CASRSTSGSYNSPLHF. The CDR3 DNA reads as TGTGCCAGCAGATCCACCTCGGGCTCCTATAATTCACCCCTCCACTTT.

There are a few counts of this clonotype. The chain is built from TRBV7-3 and TRBJ2-6; D call uncertain. Germline CDR1 and CDR2: SGHTA and FQGTGA. This CDR3 is 15 amino acids long. Trimming took 5 bases from V and 4 from J, leaving 12 bases between them. The CDR3 nucleotides read TGTGCCAGCAGCCAATCATCCCCCGGGGCCAACGTCCTGACTTTC. This sequence encodes CASSQSSPGANVLTF. The entire variable domain, with the rest obtained from reference TRBV7-3 and TRBJ2-6, is as follows: GAGVSQTPSNKVTEKGKYVELRCDPISGHTALYWYRQSLGQGPEFLIYFQGTGAADDSGLPNDRFFAVRPEGSVSTLKIQRTERGDSAVYLCASSQSSPGANVLTFGAGSRLTVL.